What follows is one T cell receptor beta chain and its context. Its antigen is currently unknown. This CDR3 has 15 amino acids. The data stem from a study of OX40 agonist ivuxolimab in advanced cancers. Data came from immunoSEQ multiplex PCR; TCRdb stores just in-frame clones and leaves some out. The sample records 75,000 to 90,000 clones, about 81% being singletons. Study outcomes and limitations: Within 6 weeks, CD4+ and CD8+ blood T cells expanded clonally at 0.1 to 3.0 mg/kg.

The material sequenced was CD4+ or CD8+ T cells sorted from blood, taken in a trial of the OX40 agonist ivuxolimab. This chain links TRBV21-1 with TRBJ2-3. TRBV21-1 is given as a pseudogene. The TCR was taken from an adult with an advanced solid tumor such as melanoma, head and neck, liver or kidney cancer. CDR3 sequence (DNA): TGTGCCAGCAGCAACCCCAGTTCCTCACGGGATACGCAGTATTTT. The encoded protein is CASSNPSSSRDTQYF.